The next 5 T cell receptor beta chains were all read from a single sample in a study of T cell responses to AZD1222 COVID-19 vaccine. The table came from immunoSEQ multiplex PCR; TCRdb's copy has only in-frame clones and leaves some out. Of roughly 270,000 clones listed, almost 95% are singletons. The input for sequencing was peripheral blood, taken 28 days after the second AZD1222 dose. The receptor source for this set is an adult who received the AZD1222 COVID-19 vaccine.

The rearrangement links TRBV3-1 (or the pseudogene TRBV3-2) to TRBJ1-1, with D hard to call. Germline V CDR1 and CDR2: LGHDT, YNNKEL (reference sequence). Trimming removed 1 base from V and 6 bases from J, with 9 bases in between. The CDR3 loop spans 13 amino acids. The CDR3 nucleotides read TGTGCCAGCAGCCAAGGGGCCTGGGCTGAAGCTTTCTTT. It codes for CASSQGAWAEAFF.

The CDR3 sequence is CASSYGSLGAGRTEAFF. The CDR3 DNA reads TGTGCCAGCAGTTACGGTTCTTTAGGGGCAGGGCGAACTGAAGCTTTCTTT. The chain has TRBV6-2 or TRBV6-3 and TRBJ1-1; perhaps TRBD1 as D (5 bases). Per germline, CDR1 MNHEY and CDR2 SVGEGT. The CDR3 loop spans 17 amino acids. Trimming took off 2 bases at V and 5 bases at J, with 21 bases between the two ends.

This rearrangement joins TRBV5-1 to TRBJ2-7; D is undetermined. Germline values: CDR1 SGHRS, CDR2 YFSETQ. V lost 3 bases to trimming and J lost 7 bases, with 14 bases between them. This CDR3 is 13 amino acids long. In nucleotides, the CDR3 is TGCGCCAGCAGCTCGCCCGCACAGCCTGAGCAGTACTTC. Translated, it gives CASSSPAQPEQYF.

The chain couples TRBV7-8 to TRBJ1-2, with D tentatively TRBD1 (5 bases). Germline assignment: CDR1 SGHVS and CDR2 FQNEAQ. Trimming cost V 5 bases and J 1 base, with 14 bases left between them. This CDR3 region has 15 residues. In DNA form, the CDR3 reads TGTGCCAGCAGCCACCCGGACACCGATAACTATGGCTACACCTTC. Protein: CASSHPDTDNYGYTF. Complete variable domain (other parts from reference TRBV7-8 and TRBJ1-2): GAGVSQSPRYKVAKRGQDVALRCDPISGHVSLFWYQQALGQGPEFLTYFQNEAQLDKSGLPSDRFFAERPEGSVSTLKIQRTQQEDSAVYLCASSHPDTDNYGYTFGSGTRLTVV.

This chain joins TRBV7-6 and TRBJ1-3, with D perhaps TRBD1 (5 bases). Trimming shortened V by 0 bases and J by 0 bases, and 9 bases separated the two germline ends. Germline V lookup: CDR1 SGHVS, CDR2 FNYEAQ. There are 16 residues in the CDR3. CDR3 sequence reads: CASSLARGSSGNTIYF. For the CDR3, the DNA is TGTGCCAGCAGCTTAGCGCGGGGGAGCTCTGGAAACACCATATATTTT. The full variable domain, in which reference TRBV7-6 and TRBJ1-3 provide the parts outside the CDR3, is GAGVSQSPRYKVTKRGQDVALRCDPISGHVSLYWYRQALGQGPEFLTYFNYEAQQDKSGLPNDRFSAERPEGSISTLTIQRTEQRDSAMYRCASSLARGSSGNTIYFGEGSWLTVV.